A selection of T cell receptor beta chains follows, all from one sample in a study of blood T cell repertoires in COVID-19. The protocol was immunoSEQ multiplex PCR, while the TCRdb copy is restricted to in-frame clones and leaves out a portion. In the table there are approximately 380,000 clones, roughly nine tenths of which are singletons. Source material: PBMCs or T cells enriched from blood (not recorded which). Receptors originate from a middle-aged woman who had been exposed to COVID-19. The CDR3 runs from the conserved cysteine through the conserved F or W. A D gene is named only where the DNA matches it firmly. Only some rows state a clone size, as once, few, many or a class for expanded clones.

CDR3,DNA,J,D,V,size
CATSDLPGALTF,TGTGCCACCAGTGATTTGCCAGGGGCTCTCACCTTC,TRBJ1-2,-,TRBV24-1,once
CATSKQGSGEQFF,TGTGCCACCAGTAAACAGGGTAGTGGTGAGCAGTTCTTC,TRBJ2-1,-,TRBV24-1,once
CASSQKPRAQHF,TGTGCCAGCAGCCAGAAGCCCCGGGCCCAGCATTTT,TRBJ1-5,-,TRBV28,-
CASNDGGLAEYEQYF,TGCGCCAGCAACGACGGGGGACTAGCGGAGTACGAGCAGTACTTC,TRBJ2-7,TRBD2,TRBV10-2,-
CASSPTGGVNEKLFF,TGTGCCAGCAGCCCCACGGGGGGCGTTAATGAAAAACTGTTTTTT,TRBJ1-4,-,TRBV7-9,-
CASSIAGARGAFF,TGTGCCAGTAGTATCGCCGGGGCCCGGGGGGCTTTCTTT,TRBJ1-1,-,TRBV19,-
CASSYGQGGSPLHF,TGTGCCAGCAGTTACGGACAGGGAGGTTCACCCCTCCACTTT,TRBJ1-6,TRBD1,TRBV27,-
CASSLAPGGYGYTF,TGTGCCAGCAGCTTAGCGCCAGGGGGCTATGGCTACACCTTC,TRBJ1-2,TRBD1,TRBV7-2,-
CASGGGSRGYTF,TGTGCCAGCGGAGGAGGGTCCAGGGGCTACACCTTC,TRBJ1-2,-,TRBV6-5,-
CASSESRQGWGYTF,TGTGCCAGCAGTGAATCGAGACAGGGTTGGGGCTACACCTTC,TRBJ1-2,TRBD1,TRBV2,once
CASSTGQGSNYGYTF,TGTGCCAGTAGTACGGGACAGGGAAGCAACTATGGCTACACCTTC,TRBJ1-2,TRBD1,TRBV19,-
CSGGEEGAFF,TGCAGTGGCGGGGAGGAGGGAGCTTTCTTT,TRBJ1-1,-,TRBV20-1,-
CASSTGDAPVGYTF,TGTGCCAGCAGCACCGGAGACGCCCCCGTTGGCTACACCTTC,TRBJ1-2,-,TRBV9,-
CASSYGRYEQYF,TGTGCCAGCAGTTACGGTCGATACGAGCAGTACTTC,TRBJ2-7,-,TRBV12-3/TRBV12-4,-
CASSLVTARDTDTQYF,TGTGCCAGCAGCTTAGTAACGGCCAGGGACACAGATACGCAGTATTTT,TRBJ2-3,-,TRBV11-3,-
CATSRDIAGASNEQFF,TGTGCCACCAGCAGAGATATAGCGGGAGCATCCAATGAGCAGTTCTTC,TRBJ2-1,TRBD2,TRBV15,once
CSALSSLTRDGQKYF,TGCAGCGCCCTTTCTAGTTTAACCCGGGATGGACAGAAGTACTTC,TRBJ2-7,-,TRBV29-1,-
CASSFSPGTGVYGYTF,TGTGCCAGCAGTTTTAGCCCCGGGACAGGGGTCTATGGCTACACCTTC,TRBJ1-2,TRBD1,TRBV6-2/TRBV6-3,-
CASSLGEGQETQYF,TGTGCCAGCAGCTTAGGGGAGGGGCAAGAGACCCAGTACTTC,TRBJ2-5,TRBD2,TRBV11-1,-
CASSSPRRTGRPATNEKLFF,TGTGCCAGCAGTTCACCCCGACGGACAGGACGACCTGCAACTAATGAAAAACTGTTTTTT,TRBJ1-4,TRBD1,TRBV27,-
CAWTGETGNSPLHF,TGTGCCTGGACGGGGGAGACTGGGAATTCACCCCTCCACTTT,TRBJ1-6,-,TRBV30,-
CASSVGTSGRNEQFF,TGTGCCAGCAGCGTCGGGACTAGCGGGAGAAATGAGCAGTTCTTC,TRBJ2-1,TRBD2,TRBV5-5,-
CASSQGASGANVLTF,TGTGCCAGCAGCCAGGGGGCATCTGGGGCCAACGTCCTGACTTTC,TRBJ2-6,TRBD1,TRBV6-5,-
CASSVGGSTGELFF,TGCGCCAGCAGTGTCGGCGGTAGTACCGGGGAGCTGTTTTTT,TRBJ2-2,-,TRBV10-2,once
CASRRGGNTEAFF,TGTGCCAGCAGGAGGGGGGGGAACACTGAAGCTTTCTTT,TRBJ1-1,-,TRBV2,-
CASSPLVAGGYSGNTIYF,TGTGCCAGCAGCCCCCTCGTGGCTGGGGGCTACTCTGGAAACACCATATATTTT,TRBJ1-3,-,TRBV7-8,-
CASSEVGYEAFF,TGTGCCAGCAGTGAAGTCGGTTATGAAGCTTTCTTT,TRBJ1-1,-,TRBV6-1,few
CASRVVAAYEQYF,TGTGCCAGCCGGGTGGTGGCTGCCTACGAGCAGTACTTC,TRBJ2-7,-,TRBV2,-
CAWNGGGSYNEQFF,TGTGCCTGGAATGGGGGGGGCTCCTACAATGAGCAGTTCTTC,TRBJ2-1,TRBD2,TRBV30,-
CASSPGWDNEQFF,TGCGCCAGCAGCCCGGGGTGGGACAATGAGCAGTTCTTC,TRBJ2-1,-,TRBV5-1,-
CASSLMGRGANVLTF,TGTGCCAGCAGCTTAATGGGGAGAGGGGCCAACGTCCTGACTTTC,TRBJ2-6,-,TRBV13,-
CASKGLAGGTAKTQYF,TGCGCCAGCAAAGGACTAGCGGGGGGGACCGCAAAGACCCAGTACTTC,TRBJ2-5,TRBD2,TRBV5-1,-
CASSDLGPTYEQYF,TGTGCCAGCAGTGACCTGGGCCCAACCTACGAGCAGTACTTC,TRBJ2-7,-,TRBV2,many
CASSPLQGTNEKLFF,TGTGCCAGCAGTCCTTTACAGGGGACTAATGAAAAACTGTTTTTT,TRBJ1-4,TRBD1,TRBV27,-
CSVGDRFNSPLHF,TGCAGCGTCGGGGACAGGTTCAATTCACCCCTCCACTTT,TRBJ1-6,TRBD1,TRBV29-1,-